This T cell receptor beta chain was sequenced during a study of human T cells and chemical hapten exposure (dated by TCRdb to the early 2020s). Background on the whole study: Libraries were combined into a pool for sequencing, and differences in TCR yield between samples came mainly from small differences in library volumes within the pool. The study tracked peripheral blood TCR repertoire changes in vivo during primary and secondary sensitization to the hapten diphenylcyclopropenone (DPC) in alopecia patients. From each blood RNA sample, both TCR alpha and TCR beta chains were sequenced. General conclusions and limits of the study: No change with DPC sensitization was found in the number of TCRs above 1 in 1000 frequency, and no evidence of global repertoire structure alterations was found. Repeated subsampling changed both the strength of the expansion versus patch-test correlation and the threshold at which that correlation became significant.

This clonotype has a count of ten or more. Its antigen is unknown. No qualities accompany the bases; no much larger clone lies one base away. In the germline V gene (reference sequence), CDR1 corresponds to DFQATT and CDR2 to SNEGSKA. The germline ends are 11 bases apart after V is trimmed by 0 bases and J by 2 bases. The CDR3 runs 14 amino acids, cysteine and phenylalanine included. Only the CDR3 region is kept as DNA, spanning 42 bases read in frame from base 1. Library construction relied on 5' RACE. The sequencing machine was an Illumina MiSeq. During library preparation, unique molecular identifiers were attached to individual cDNA molecules so that TCRs could be counted in a quantitative, reproducible way. The authors' analysis ran thus. A median of roughly 98,000 TCRs per sample was observed, with a range of about 20,000 to 750,000. The Decombinator software suite was used to annotate the V, J and CDR3 of the TCR reads. To make PS versus PT1 abundance plots, every sample was subsampled to the same number of TCRs (28,000). TCRs were defined as expanded if absent before sensitization and observed at least eight times at the 2-week time point. TCRdb itself trimmed the public reads at Q25 with fastp, ran MiXCR and retained productive beta chains. Each record represents a unique CDR3 protein, reported with the most common genes and DNA among its rows. TCRdb assigned the V and J calls; the authors' analysis was not used. For this sample the table gives some 78,000 distinct CDR3 sequences, of which roughly 8% were detected only once. The top ten clonotypes cover under 3% of the sample.

Unfractionated whole blood was collected in Tempus Blood RNA tubes, and total RNA was extracted from that blood. Roughly five healthy volunteers acted as controls for TCR sequencing and had blood drawn at day 0, 2 weeks and 6 weeks. This clonotype was sampled from a male donor in good health. The chain uses TRBV20-1 and TRBJ2-7, with TRBD2 tentatively as D gene (5 bases match). The CDR3 corresponds to CSARERREPYEQYF. The nucleotide sequence is given as TGCAGTGCTAGAGAGCGACGGGAACCCTACGAGCAGTACTTC.